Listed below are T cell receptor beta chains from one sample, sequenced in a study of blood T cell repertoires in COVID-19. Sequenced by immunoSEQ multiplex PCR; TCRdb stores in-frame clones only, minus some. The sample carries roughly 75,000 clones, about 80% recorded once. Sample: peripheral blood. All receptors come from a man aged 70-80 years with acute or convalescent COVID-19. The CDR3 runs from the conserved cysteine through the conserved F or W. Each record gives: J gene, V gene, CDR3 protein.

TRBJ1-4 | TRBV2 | CASTLDKAPELFF
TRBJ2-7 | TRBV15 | CATSREGKQAYEQYF
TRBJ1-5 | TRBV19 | CASSRDSRIAQHF
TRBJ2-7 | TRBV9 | CASSVAGQNYEQYF
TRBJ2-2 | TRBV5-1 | CASSLGQSDTGELFF
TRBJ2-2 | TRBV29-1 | CSSAQGNTGELFF
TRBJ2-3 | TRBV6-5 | CASGSADTQYF
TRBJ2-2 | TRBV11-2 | CATKGAGELFF
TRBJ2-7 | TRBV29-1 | CSVCFGSVLDEQYF
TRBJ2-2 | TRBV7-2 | CASMHRQSTGELFF
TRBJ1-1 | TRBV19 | CATRAPMNTEAFF
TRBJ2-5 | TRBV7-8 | CASSSRLAGGGTQYF
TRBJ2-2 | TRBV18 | CASSLAVRRELFF
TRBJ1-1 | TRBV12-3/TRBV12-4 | CASTTLGNTEAFF
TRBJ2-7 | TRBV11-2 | CASSFLTSRDSYEQYF
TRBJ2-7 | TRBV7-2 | CASSLNHRSSYEQYF
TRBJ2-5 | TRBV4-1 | CASSQDRQGQETQYF
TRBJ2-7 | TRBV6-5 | CASSFKARGFSYEQYF
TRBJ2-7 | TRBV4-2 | CASSQDSSGSYEQYF
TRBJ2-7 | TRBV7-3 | CASSSRTGGLDEQYF
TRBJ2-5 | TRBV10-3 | CAISESQGQETQYF
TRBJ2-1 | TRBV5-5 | CASSLSSGNEQFF
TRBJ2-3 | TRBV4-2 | CASSQDLLEGTGGYTDTQYF
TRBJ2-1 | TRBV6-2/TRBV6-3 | CASSQGRREFF
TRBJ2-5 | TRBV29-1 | CSVRAGQETQYF
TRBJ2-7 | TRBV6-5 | CASSRPGAGGHEQYF
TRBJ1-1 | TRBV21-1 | CASSKRWTEMNTEAFF
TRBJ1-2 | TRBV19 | CASSTRLSVTGYTF
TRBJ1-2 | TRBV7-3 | CASSLTLGDRGSYGYTF
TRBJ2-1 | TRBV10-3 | CAISSLGAGGPSYNEQFF
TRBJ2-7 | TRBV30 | CAWSLDRGAYEQYF
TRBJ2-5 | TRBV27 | CASSLWGRQGATQYF
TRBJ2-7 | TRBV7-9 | CASSLGGGRRDEQYF
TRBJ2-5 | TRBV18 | CASSRYSGTQETQYF
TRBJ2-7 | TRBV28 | CASSLRGLYEQYF
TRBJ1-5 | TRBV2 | CATRGLGLNQPQHF
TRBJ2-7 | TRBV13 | CASRTSGAYEQYF
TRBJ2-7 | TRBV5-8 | CASSPTLSSYEQYF
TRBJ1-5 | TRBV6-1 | CASSEVNTWPNQPQHF
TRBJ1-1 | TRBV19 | CASKSSTDMNTEAFF